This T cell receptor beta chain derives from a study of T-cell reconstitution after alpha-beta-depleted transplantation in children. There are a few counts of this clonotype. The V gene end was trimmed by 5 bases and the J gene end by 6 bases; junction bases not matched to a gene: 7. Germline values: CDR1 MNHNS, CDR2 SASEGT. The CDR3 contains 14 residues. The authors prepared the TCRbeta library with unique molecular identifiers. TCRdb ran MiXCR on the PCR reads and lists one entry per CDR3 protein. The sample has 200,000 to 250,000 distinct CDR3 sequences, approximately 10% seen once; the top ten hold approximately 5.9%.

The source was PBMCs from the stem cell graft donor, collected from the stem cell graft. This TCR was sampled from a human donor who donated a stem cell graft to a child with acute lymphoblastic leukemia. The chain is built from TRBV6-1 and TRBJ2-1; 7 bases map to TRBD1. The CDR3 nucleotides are TGTGCCAGCAGTCAGAACCGGGACAGCAATGAGCAGTTCTTC. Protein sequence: CASSQNRDSNEQFF.